The clone carrying this TCR beta chain was observed once. These data belong to a study of blood T cell repertoires in COVID-19. Study in general: Samples taken during acute and convalescent COVID-19 were collected in the United States, Italy and Spain. Sources were T cells, B-cell-depleted T cells, or PBMCs; the material itself was cDNA or gDNA.

Looked up from germline, CDR1 is MNHEY and CDR2 is SVGAGI. The length of the CDR3 is 15 residues. J gave up 3 bases and V 5 bases, and 8 bases lay outside the gene matches. Assay used: immunoSEQ multiplex PCR; TCRdb lists only in-frame clones, some missing. In the table there are tens of thousands of clones, 80% to 95% of which are singletons. The sample comprised peripheral blood. This chain links TRBV6-5 with TRBJ1-1; 8 positions match TRBD1. The receptor comes from a human donor with active COVID-19. The donor label of this sample is uncertain. CDR3 DNA sequence: TGTGCCAGCAGTCAGACAGGGGTGAGACACACTGAAGCTTTCTTT. This gives the protein CASSQTGVRHTEAFF.